The 13 T cell receptor beta chains in this list originate from one sample, sequenced in a study of cytomegalovirus exposure and HLA in healthy donors. Vbeta (60) and Jbeta (13) primers were used in the PCR. Libraries were prepared by immunoSEQ multiplex PCR; TCRdb keeps only in-frame clonotypes and omits some of them. The sample includes 90,000 to 120,000 clones, less than 85% of them seen just once. The specimen was PBMCs. These receptors all come from a woman under 30 in good health and CMV-seropositive.

The rearrangement uses TRBV27 and TRBJ2-7, with 14 bases aligning to TRBD2. V lost 7 bases, J lost 5 bases, and 10 bases stayed unmatched. CDR1 and CDR2 from the germline V gene are MNHEY and SMNVEV (reference sequence). The CDR3 has 16 amino acids. CDR3 amino acids: CASKRLAGGIGHEQYF. The CDR3 nucleotides read TGTGCCAGCAAGAGACTAGCGGGAGGGATAGGCCACGAGCAGTACTTC.

This chain connects TRBV18 to TRBJ2-3; 8 nucleotides align to TRBD2. The CDR3 consists of 16 residues. Unmatched junction bases numbered 4, after V lost 2 bases and J lost 0 bases. Germline CDR1 is KGHSH and CDR2 is LQKENI. The CDR3 coding sequence is TGTGCCAGCTCACCATGGGCGGGAGGTAGCACAGATACGCAGTATTTT. Translation: CASSPWAGGSTDTQYF.

The rearrangement uses TRBV2 and TRBJ2-3, with 8 bases identical to TRBD1. V lost 6 bases and J lost 2; bases outside the gene matches: 7. The CDR3 contains 15 residues. Germline-derived CDR1 and CDR2 are SNHLY and FYNNEI. The CDR3 reads CASRPGQAHTDTQYF. CDR3 bases: TGTGCCAGCAGACCGGGACAGGCTCACACAGATACGCAGTATTTT.

The chain has TRBV6-1 and TRBJ1-4, with 7 bases fitting TRBD1. Trimming at V came to 4 bases and at J to 8 bases, leaving 7 bases not matched to a gene. Germline lookup yields CDR1 MNHNS and CDR2 SASEGT. The CDR3 length is 14 residues. The CDR3 DNA sequence: TGTGCCAGCAGTGCTACAGGGGTGGGGGAAAAACTGTTTTTT. As protein: CASSATGVGEKLFF.

This chain joins TRBV6-5 and TRBJ1-5, with 7 bases that match TRBD1. The CDR3 loop spans 14 amino acids. Germline V gene data show CDR1 as MNHEY and CDR2 as SVGAGI. V dropped 4 bases and J dropped 11; count of bases not matched to a gene: 11. The DNA for the CDR3 is TGTGCCAGCAGTTCCGGACAGGCAGGATCAGCCCAGCATTTT. Encoded protein: CASSSGQAGSAQHF.

For the CDR3, the DNA is TGCAGCGTTGATGGCGGGAGGGGTGATACGCAGTATTTT. It specifies CSVDGGRGDTQYF. This sequence joins TRBV29-1 and TRBJ2-3; the match to TRBD2 covers 9 bases. V trimming: 3 bases; J trimming: 6 bases; junction bases outside the gene matches: 4. Germline V gene data show CDR1 as SQVTM and CDR2 as ANQGSEA. The CDR3 is 13 amino acids.

The rearrangement joins TRBV6-5 to TRBJ1-5; 8 nucleotides match TRBD1. This CDR3 region has 15 residues. The germline V gene has CDR1 MNHEY and CDR2 SVGAGI. V lost 0 bases, J lost 9 bases, and 7 bases stayed unmatched. The CDR3 reads CASSYSGQGKSPQHF. The CDR3 nucleotides read TGTGCCAGCAGTTACTCCGGACAGGGAAAGTCGCCCCAGCATTTT.

Here the CDR3 reads CASSLGASVQTGELFF. CDR3 DNA sequence: TGCGCCAGCAGCTTGGGGGCCTCCGTACAGACCGGGGAGCTGTTTTTT. This chain uses TRBV5-1 with TRBJ2-2; D not certain. This CDR3 has 16 residues. Germline values: CDR1 SGHRS, CDR2 YFSETQ. Trimming stripped 0 bases from V and 5 bases from J, with 14 bases between.

This chain links TRBV27 with TRBJ2-3; TRBD2 matches at 9 bases. CDR3 size: 19 residues. CDR1 and CDR2 (germline): MNHEY, SMNVEV (reference sequence). V lost 3 bases, J lost 6 bases, and 19 bases stayed unmatched. The CDR3 loop is CASSFTTPISGRKADTQYF. CDR3 sequence (DNA): TGTGCCAGCAGTTTCACAACCCCGATTAGCGGGAGAAAAGCGGATACGCAGTATTTT.

The chain uses TRBV29-1 and TRBJ2-1, with 7 positions matching TRBD2. The CDR3 sequence is 13 residues long. The V gene end was trimmed by 7 bases and the J gene end by 7 bases; junction bases not matched to a gene: 10. CDR1 is SQVTM, CDR2 ANQGSEA, per germline. The CDR3 loop is CSASGTTPNEQFF. The DNA of the CDR3 is TGCAGCGCATCCGGGACTACACCTAATGAGCAGTTCTTC.

The V gene is TRBV28, the J gene TRBJ1-1; D might be TRBD1 (5 bases). Germline values: CDR1 MDHEN, CDR2 SYDVKM. CDR3 length: 12 amino acids. V lost 1 base and J lost 7, with 7 bases in between. CDR3 sequence: CASSLSDSEAFF. The CDR3 coding sequence is TGTGCCAGCAGTTTATCCGACAGTGAAGCTTTCTTT.

The chain carries TRBV27 and TRBJ1-1; D might be TRBD1 (6 bases). Germline values: CDR1 MNHEY, CDR2 SMNVEV (reference sequence). The CDR3 is 15 residues long. V lost 3 bases, J lost 5 bases, and 16 bases lay in between. The CDR3 nucleotides are TGTGCCAGCAGTTTGGGGGGGCATGGTTATACTGAAGCTTTCTTT. It specifies CASSLGGHGYTEAFF.

This clone was detected only a few times. The CDR3 DNA reads as TGTGCCTGGAGTGCAGGGGGCAATCAGCACAAGCATTTT. Translated, it gives CAWSAGGNQHKHF. The chain joins TRBV30 to TRBJ1-5, with 8 positions matching TRBD1. The trim removed 1 base at V and 14 bases at J, leaving 10 bases unmatched. Germline V gene data show CDR1 as GTSNPN and CDR2 as SVGIG (reference sequence). This CDR3 is built from 13 residues.